Detailed here is one TCR beta chain. Its antigen is undetermined. Quantitative 5'-RACE with molecular barcodes was used to make the TCR beta libraries. TCRdb recomputed calls from the 5' RACE reads with MiXCR, one row per CDR3 protein. The table has some 300,000 distinct CDR3 sequences, around 21% seen once. This CDR3 spans 10 amino acids. V lost 3 bases and J 6 bases, leaving 2 bases between the germline ends. The germline CDR1 and CDR2 sequences are SNHLY and FYNNEI. The sample originates from a study of CD8 T cells in ankylosing spondylitis. Study findings and constraints: Disease-linked clones were CD8+ and relatively rare in peripheral blood. Characteristic, it appeared, of ankylosing spondylitis blood was a TCR beta motif of 7 or 8 highly homologous variants. Matched ankylosing spondylitis synovial fluid reportedly showed significant enrichment of disease-linked clones.

The material sequenced was blood, either unsorted or a sorted T cell fraction (not recorded which). The sequence derives from a female donor with ankylosing spondylitis or in good health (not recorded which). The rearrangement links TRBV2 to TRBJ1-1; no firm D call. The CDR3 loop is CASSDSEAFF. The CDR3 DNA reads as TGTGCCAGCAGTGACTCTGAAGCTTTCTTT.